The rows below give T cell receptor beta chains drawn from one sample of a study of blood T cell repertoires in COVID-19. TCRdb keeps only in-frame clones here, not all; method: immunoSEQ multiplex PCR. Of about 380,000 clones detected, about 80% appear once; the ten largest clones hold about 1%. The sequenced sample was peripheral blood. These receptors were collected from a human donor with acute or convalescent COVID-19. The donor label of this sample is uncertain. Each CDR3 is given with its conserved first and last residue. D genes are given only for firm matches. Clone size is given for some rows only: seen once, a few or many times, or a class if the clone is expanded.

v_call: TRBV12-5; j_call: TRBJ1-4; clone_size: few; d_call: -; cdr3_nt: TGTGCTAGTGGCCTTCAGACAGGAATTAATGAAAAACTGTTTTTT; cdr3_aa: CASGLQTGINEKLFF
v_call: TRBV4-1; j_call: TRBJ1-5; clone_size: -; d_call: TRBD1; cdr3_nt: TGCGCCAGCAGATCGACAGGGAATGAGAGGTCCCAGCATTTT; cdr3_aa: CASRSTGNERSQHF
v_call: TRBV28; j_call: TRBJ1-5; clone_size: -; d_call: TRBD1; cdr3_nt: TGTGCCAGCACCCCGTCAGGGGGCCGCAATCAGCCCCAGCATTTT; cdr3_aa: CASTPSGGRNQPQHF
v_call: TRBV7-2; j_call: TRBJ2-1; clone_size: -; d_call: TRBD2; cdr3_nt: TGTGCCAGCAGCACTCGTGGACTAGCGGGAGGTGTTGAGCAGTTCTTC; cdr3_aa: CASSTRGLAGGVEQFF
v_call: TRBV2; j_call: TRBJ2-5; clone_size: -; d_call: -; cdr3_nt: TGTGCCAGCAGTGAAGCCCCGCACTCCGGGATCGGGAATACCCAGTACTTC; cdr3_aa: CASSEAPHSGIGNTQYF
v_call: TRBV28; j_call: TRBJ1-5; clone_size: once; d_call: -; cdr3_nt: TGTGCCAGCAGCGGCAGGGCAGAAAAGGGTGGTAGCAATCAGCCCCAGCATTTT; cdr3_aa: CASSGRAEKGGSNQPQHF
v_call: TRBV15; j_call: TRBJ2-1; clone_size: -; d_call: TRBD1; cdr3_nt: TGTGCCACCAGCAGAGTTCCCGGGACAGGGATATCTGAGCAGTTCTTC; cdr3_aa: CATSRVPGTGISEQFF
v_call: TRBV7-8; j_call: TRBJ2-3; clone_size: -; d_call: -; cdr3_nt: TGTGCCAGCAGCCCCGGGAATAGCGACGGCACAGATACGCAGTATTTT; cdr3_aa: CASSPGNSDGTDTQYF
v_call: TRBV7-6; j_call: TRBJ2-1; clone_size: -; d_call: TRBD2; cdr3_nt: TGTGCCAGCAGCTTATTTGGAGGCGGGAGGGCCTACAATGAGCAGTTCTTC; cdr3_aa: CASSLFGGGRAYNEQFF
v_call: TRBV5-8; j_call: TRBJ1-1; clone_size: -; d_call: -; cdr3_nt: TGTGCCAGCAGCTTGGGTCTAGGGGTCACTGAAGCTTTCTTT; cdr3_aa: CASSLGLGVTEAFF
v_call: TRBV6-2/TRBV6-3; j_call: TRBJ2-3; clone_size: -; d_call: TRBD2; cdr3_nt: TGTGCCAGCAGTTACAAGATCGGACTAGCGGATAGCACAGATACGCAGTATTTT; cdr3_aa: CASSYKIGLADSTDTQYF
v_call: TRBV18; j_call: TRBJ1-1; clone_size: -; d_call: -; cdr3_nt: TGTGCCAGCTCACCACTCACGGTTGACACTGAAGCTTTCTTT; cdr3_aa: CASSPLTVDTEAFF
v_call: TRBV23-1; j_call: TRBJ1-2; clone_size: -; d_call: -; cdr3_nt: TGCGCCAGCAGTCAAATACCGGGACAAACCTTAACTAACTATGGCTACACCTTC; cdr3_aa: CASSQIPGQTLTNYGYTF
v_call: TRBV14; j_call: TRBJ1-6; clone_size: -; d_call: -; cdr3_nt: TGTGCCAGCAGCCAAGATCAGGGCTGGGGTTCACCCCTCCACTTT; cdr3_aa: CASSQDQGWGSPLHF
v_call: TRBV30; j_call: TRBJ1-4; clone_size: -; d_call: -; cdr3_nt: TGTGCCTCGAAAGAGCGGGGGCGCAGTGAAAAACTGTTTTTT; cdr3_aa: CASKERGRSEKLFF
v_call: TRBV19; j_call: TRBJ1-5; clone_size: -; d_call: -; cdr3_nt: TGTGCCAGTACCCCAGATGTATCAGGGGATCAGCCCCAGCATTTT; cdr3_aa: CASTPDVSGDQPQHF
v_call: TRBV5-1; j_call: TRBJ2-7; clone_size: -; d_call: TRBD1; cdr3_nt: TGCGCCAGCAGCTTGGCGGGGACAGGTACGGGCGAGCAGTACTTC; cdr3_aa: CASSLAGTGTGEQYF
v_call: TRBV5-1; j_call: TRBJ2-3; clone_size: once; d_call: TRBD2; cdr3_nt: TGCGCCAGCAGCCTGACTAGCGGGGGACGCACAGATACGCAGTATTTT; cdr3_aa: CASSLTSGGRTDTQYF
v_call: TRBV30; j_call: TRBJ2-7; clone_size: -; d_call: TRBD2; cdr3_nt: TGTGCCTGGAGTCCGGCTCTAGCGGGGGGGGAACGGTACGAGCAGTACTTC; cdr3_aa: CAWSPALAGGERYEQYF
v_call: TRBV28; j_call: TRBJ2-7; clone_size: -; d_call: TRBD2; cdr3_nt: TGTGCCAGCAGTTCCCCAACTAGCGGGAACTACGAGCAGTACTTC; cdr3_aa: CASSSPTSGNYEQYF
v_call: TRBV6-2/TRBV6-3; j_call: TRBJ1-1; clone_size: -; d_call: TRBD1; cdr3_nt: TGTGCCAGCAGCAGATTTAGCGGGACAGCCGCGAACACTGAAGCTTTCTTT; cdr3_aa: CASSRFSGTAANTEAFF
v_call: TRBV10-3; j_call: TRBJ1-2; clone_size: -; d_call: TRBD1; cdr3_nt: TGTGCCATCAGTGGTCTAGGGCCGACAGGGGAAGGCTTCTTTTCCTATGGCTACACCTTC; cdr3_aa: CAISGLGPTGEGFFSYGYTF